The 32 T cell receptor beta chains presented below share a single source sample, sequenced in a study of cytomegalovirus exposure and HLA in healthy donors. The study ran its PCR with 60 Vbeta and 13 Jbeta primers. Profiled with immunoSEQ multiplex PCR; TCRdb holds only in-frame clones, not every one. The profile shows some 180,000 clones, roughly 81% of them singletons. The sequenced sample consisted of PBMCs. Receptors originate from a young man in good health and CMV-seropositive.

CDR3 amino acids: CASSPIGREYDEQFF. CDR3 in DNA: TGTGCCAGCAGCCCCATCGGGCGGGAGTATGATGAGCAGTTCTTC. This chain connects TRBV7-3 to TRBJ2-1, with 7 nucleotides matching TRBD2. This CDR3 spans 15 amino acids. Germline V CDR1 and CDR2: SGHTA, FQGTGA. V gave up 5 bases and J gave up 8 bases; unmatched junction bases: 12.

The V and J genes are TRBV27 and TRBJ1-5, with D unclear. V lost 2 bases, J lost 5 bases, and 10 bases lay in between. Germline CDR1 reads MNHEY; CDR2 reads SMNVEV (reference sequence). CDR3 length: 14 residues. The CDR3 coding sequence is TGTGCCAGCAGTTTAAGGTCCCTAGATCAGCCCCAGCATTTT. This gives the protein CASSLRSLDQPQHF.

The rearrangement uses TRBV4-3 and TRBJ1-6; weak D call: TRBD1 (6 bases). Trimming cost V 4 bases and J 7 bases, with 17 bases left between them. From germline, CDR1 is LGHNA and CDR2 YSLEER. The CDR3 extends over 16 amino acids. DNA of the CDR3: TGCGCCAGCAGCCCGGTCGGGGGGGCGCGGAATTCACCCCTCCACTTT. Translation gives CASSPVGGARNSPLHF.

The chain is built from TRBV19 and TRBJ1-5; D possibly corresponds to TRBD1 (6 bases). Per the germline V gene, CDR1 is LNHDA and CDR2 is SQIVND (reference sequence). This CDR3 comprises 15 residues. V was trimmed by 10 bases and J by 0 bases, leaving 16 bases between them. The CDR3 DNA is TGTGCCACCACTACAGGGTTGTATAGCAATCAGCCCCAGCATTTT. Encoded protein: CATTTGLYSNQPQHF.

The CDR3 DNA sequence: TGTGCCAGCAGCGCCTTCACAGGGGCCTACAATGAGCAGTTCTTC. Its protein product is CASSAFTGAYNEQFF. The V gene is TRBV7-9, the J gene TRBJ2-1, with 7 positions matching TRBD1. Per germline, CDR1 SEHNR and CDR2 FQNEAQ (reference sequence). This CDR3 has 15 residues. Unmatched junction bases numbered 6, after V lost 5 bases and J lost 2 bases.

The CDR3 reads CASSSSKGGSYGYTF. CDR3 coding DNA: TGTGCCAGCAGTTCTTCCAAGGGAGGAAGCTATGGCTACACCTTC. This sequence joins TRBV6-6 and TRBJ1-2; unclear D gene. CDR1 and CDR2 (germline): MNHNY, SVGAGI (reference sequence). V dropped 4 bases and J dropped 4 bases, with 16 bases sitting between them. The CDR3 has 15 residues.

This clone has a count of ten or more. The chain employs TRBV15 and TRBJ2-1; 8 bases line up with TRBD1. CDR1 and CDR2 (germline): LNHNV, YYDKDF (reference sequence). The CDR3 is made up of 15 amino acids. The V and J ends lost 6 bases and 5 bases, in that order; junction bases with no gene match: 9. CDR3 sequence reads: CATSPGQDGDNEQFF. The CDR3 nucleotides are TGTGCCACCAGTCCGGGACAGGATGGAGACAATGAGCAGTTCTTC.

The V gene is TRBV6-6, the J gene TRBJ1-2; 7 nucleotides align to TRBD1. The germline V gene has CDR1 MNHNY and CDR2 SVGAGI (reference sequence). This CDR3 comprises 15 residues. The V gene end was trimmed by 2 bases and the J gene end by 7 bases; junction bases not matched to a gene: 10. The CDR3 is CASSYRTGEVSGYTF. The CDR3 DNA follows: TGTGCCAGCAGTTACAGGACAGGAGAGGTGTCTGGCTACACCTTC.

The rearrangement links TRBV5-3 to TRBJ2-7; D might be TRBD2 (6 bases). TRBV5-3 is an ORF, and what it does is uncertain. Deletions cut 0 bases from V and 0 bases from J, with 13 bases between. The CDR3 runs 16 residues. The CDR3 DNA reads TGTGCCAGAAGCTTGGCAGAGCAGACTAGCTCCTACGAGCAGTACTTC. The encoded protein is CARSLAEQTSSYEQYF.

The chain has TRBV28 and TRBJ2-1, with D tentatively TRBD2 (5 bases). Germline CDR1 reads MDHEN; CDR2 reads SYDVKM. This CDR3 comprises 14 residues. With 3 bases removed from V and 6 bases from J, the gap between germline ends came to 12 bases. The chain's CDR3 is CASSLAGEVNEQFF. The CDR3 coding sequence is TGTGCCAGCAGTTTGGCCGGGGAAGTCAATGAGCAGTTCTTC.

Many counts were recorded for this clone. The chain links TRBV27 to TRBJ1-2; 12 bases agree with TRBD1. CDR3 length equals 14 residues. V dropped 6 bases and J dropped 7; count of bases not matched to a gene: 6. Germline CDR1 MNHEY, CDR2 SMNVEV (reference sequence). The CDR3 DNA reads TGTGCCAGCAGACGTGGGACAGGGGGCAGTGGCTACACCTTC. This translates into CASRRGTGGSGYTF.

The chain uses TRBV19 and TRBJ1-4, with 9 bases that match TRBD1. Trimming took 3 bases from V and 10 from J; bases not matched to a gene: 15. This CDR3 spans 17 amino acids. Germline values: CDR1 LNHDA, CDR2 SQIVND (reference sequence). The CDR3 here is CASSIWVGGTGPRKLFF. CDR3 sequence (DNA): TGTGCCAGTAGTATTTGGGTCGGGGGGACAGGGCCCAGAAAACTGTTTTTT. The whole variable domain, remainder taken from reference TRBV19 and TRBJ1-4, is DGGITQSPKYLFRKEGQNVTLSCEQNLNHDAMYWYRQDPGQGLRLIYYSQIVNDFQKGDIAEGYSVSREKKESFPLTVTSAQKNPTAFYLCASSIWVGGTGPRKLFFGSGTQLSVL.

The V and J genes are TRBV18 and TRBJ2-1, with TRBD1 as a possible D gene (5 bases). Germline V lookup: CDR1 KGHSH, CDR2 LQKENI. The CDR3 consists of 14 residues. The ends were cut back, 1 base at V and 4 bases at J, with 8 bases in the middle. As DNA, the CDR3 is TGTGCCAGCTCACCACTAGACAGTTACAATGAGCAGTTCTTC. This sequence encodes CASSPLDSYNEQFF.

The chain employs TRBV7-6 and TRBJ1-1; TRBD1 aligns across 7 bases. This CDR3 comprises 14 residues. Germline lookup yields CDR1 SGHVS and CDR2 FNYEAQ. With V trimmed by 1 base and J by 1 base, 0 bases remained unmatched. Here the CDR3 DNA reads TGTGCCAGCAGCTTAGGGACAGGGAACACTGAAGCTTTCTTT. Protein sequence: CASSLGTGNTEAFF.

V is TRBV5-1 and J is TRBJ2-5; tentative D call: TRBD2 (5 bases). Trimming took off 4 bases at V and 0 bases at J, with 16 bases between the two ends. Per the germline V gene, CDR1 is SGHRS and CDR2 is YFSETQ. This CDR3 has 16 amino acids. This chain's CDR3 is CASSTNQRGYQETQYF. Here the CDR3 DNA reads TGCGCCAGCAGCACGAACCAACGGGGATACCAAGAGACCCAGTACTTC.

The rearrangement links TRBV5-3 to TRBJ2-1; 15 nucleotides agree with TRBD2. TRBV5-3 is an ORF; its function is uncertain. The CDR3 has 19 residues. V lost 5 bases, J lost 1 base, and 10 bases stayed unmatched. This CDR3 is CARSPWTSGRAESYNEQFF. The CDR3, as DNA: TGTGCCAGAAGTCCCTGGACTAGCGGGAGGGCTGAATCCTACAATGAGCAGTTCTTC.

This sequence joins TRBV7-2 and TRBJ2-3, with D maybe TRBD1 (5 bases). This CDR3 has 15 amino acids. Germline CDR1 and CDR2: SGHTA and FQGNSA. Between the trimmed V and J ends, which lost 1 base and 4 bases, there was a span of 12 bases. The CDR3, as DNA: TGTGCCAGCAGCTTAGGAGTGGGGCTCCCAGATACGCAGTATTTT. Encoded protein: CASSLGVGLPDTQYF. The full variable domain, in which reference TRBV7-2 and TRBJ2-3 provide the parts outside the CDR3, is GAGVSQSPSNKVTEKGKDVELRCDPISGHTALYWYRQSLGQGLEFLIYFQGNSAPDKSGLPSDRFSAERTGGSVSTLTIQRTQQEDSAVYLCASSLGVGLPDTQYFGPGTRLTVL.

The rearrangement joins TRBV4-3 to TRBJ2-3, with 9 bases that match TRBD2. J lost 0 bases, V lost 3 bases, and 7 bases had no gene match. CDR1 is LGHNA, CDR2 YSLEER, per germline. CDR3 size: 17 residues. The CDR3 coding sequence is TGCGCCAGCAGCCAGGAGCGGGAGGCCCCTAGCACAGATACGCAGTATTTT. It specifies CASSQEREAPSTDTQYF.

The count of this clone is one. The J gene is TRBJ2-7, the V gene TRBV28; no firm D call. V was pared by 5 bases and J by 0 bases, with 14 bases between. This CDR3 has 15 amino acids. CDR1 is MDHEN and CDR2 is SYDVKM in the germline V gene. The CDR3 DNA sequence: TGTGCCAGCAGTCTGGCCCTAGTGGGCTCCTACGAGCAGTACTTC. It yields the protein CASSLALVGSYEQYF.

The CDR3 DNA reads as TGTGCCAGCAGCTTAAGAATGGTTTACTACGAGCAGTACGTC. This sequence encodes CASSLRMVYYEQYV. This rearrangement joins TRBV7-3 to TRBJ2-7, with unresolved D. This CDR3 has 14 amino acids. Germline loops: CDR1 SGHTA, CDR2 FQGTGA. The germline V and J ends were trimmed by 1 base and 3 bases, with 10 bases remaining between them.

This clone was seen more than once but under ten times. CDR3 sequence reads: CATSRVRGTEAFF. In DNA form, the CDR3 reads TGTGCCACCAGCAGAGTCCGCGGAACTGAAGCTTTCTTT. The chain uses TRBV15 and TRBJ1-1, with no clear D. V lost 1 base and J lost 5, with 8 bases in between. Germline assignment: CDR1 LNHNV and CDR2 YYDKDF (reference sequence). The CDR3 runs 13 residues.

The chain recombines TRBV7-2 with TRBJ2-1; the D is unclear. Per the germline V gene, CDR1 is SGHTA and CDR2 is FQGNSA. V lost 5 bases and J lost 0, with 11 bases in between. CDR3 length equals 15 residues. Here the CDR3 reads CASSQQVISYNEQFF. The CDR3, as DNA: TGTGCCAGCAGCCAGCAGGTTATCTCCTACAATGAGCAGTTCTTC.

The rearrangement links TRBV13 to TRBJ1-1; maybe TRBD1 (6 bases). Germline loops: CDR1 PRHDT, CDR2 FYEKMQ (reference sequence). The CDR3 is 13 residues long. Trimming removed 2 bases at V and 4 bases at J, with 8 bases between. The CDR3 region is CASSLRGGTEAFF. The CDR3 nucleotides are TGTGCCAGCAGCTTAAGGGGGGGCACTGAAGCTTTCTTT.

This clone came up once. This chain joins TRBV19 and TRBJ2-1; 8 positions match TRBD1. V shed 4 bases and J 8 bases; nucleotides not matched to a gene: 1. The CDR3 is 12 amino acids. Per the germline V gene, CDR1 is LNHDA and CDR2 is SQIVND (reference sequence). CDR3 sequence reads: CASSTDRDEQFF. The CDR3 DNA reads as TGTGCCAGTAGTACGGACAGGGATGAGCAGTTCTTC.

This clone has only one observation. The CDR3 protein is CASSFILGTSQSSYEQYV. In DNA form, the CDR3 reads TGTGCCAGCAGCTTCATACTCGGGACTAGCCAAAGCTCCTACGAGCAGTACGTC. The genes are TRBV5-5 and TRBJ2-7; 9 nucleotides align to TRBD2. Germline loops: CDR1 SGHKS, CDR2 YYEKEE (reference sequence). V trimming: 2 bases; J trimming: 0 bases; junction bases outside the gene matches: 12. The CDR3 spans 18 residues.

The J gene is TRBJ2-7, the V gene TRBV5-8, with 13 nucleotides matching TRBD2. The CDR3 has 16 residues. The germline CDR1 and CDR2 sequences are SGHTS and YDEGEE. The V and J ends lost 6 bases and 0 bases, in that order; junction bases with no gene match: 6. CDR3 sequence reads: CASTRRTSGSSYEQYV. The CDR3 coding sequence is TGTGCCAGCACCCGCAGGACTAGCGGGAGCTCCTACGAGCAGTACGTC.

The rearrangement links TRBV7-3 to TRBJ2-1, with 7 nucleotides matching TRBD2. From germline, CDR1 is SGHTA and CDR2 FQGTGA. The CDR3 sequence is 15 residues long. J lost 3 bases, V lost 0 bases, and 2 bases had no gene match. The CDR3 region has the DNA TGTGCCAGCAGCTTAACATGGACTAGCTACAATGAGCAGTTCTTC. Protein sequence: CASSLTWTSYNEQFF.

V gene TRBV7-6 combines with J gene TRBJ2-5; TRBD1 agrees at 10 bases. V lost 5 bases, J lost 6 bases, and 9 bases stayed unmatched. The CDR3 consists of 15 residues. Germline lookup yields CDR1 SGHVS and CDR2 FNYEAQ. In DNA form, the CDR3 reads TGTGCCAGCAGCGTTGGACGACAGGGGGCAAAGACCCAGTACTTC. Translated, it gives CASSVGRQGAKTQYF.

This clone was counted a single time. The chain joins TRBV5-5 to TRBJ2-7, with TRBD1 matching 10 bases. The germline gives CDR1 SGHKS, CDR2 YYEKEE (reference sequence). The CDR3 sequence is 16 residues long. J lost 2 bases, V lost 6 bases, and 11 bases had no gene match. CDR3 nucleotide sequence: TGTGCCAGCAATCCACCCCCCGGGACAGGGGCCTACGAGCAGTACTTC. The encoded protein is CASNPPPGTGAYEQYF.

This sequence joins TRBV5-1 and TRBJ1-1, with D possibly matching TRBD1 (6 bases). Trimming pared 4 bases from V and 4 bases from J, leaving 14 bases between. Germline CDR1 and CDR2: SGHRS and YFSETQ. There are 14 residues in the CDR3. DNA of the CDR3: TGCGCCAGCAGCAACAGGGAAGGGGGCACTGAAGCTTTCTTT. Translation gives CASSNREGGTEAFF.

The V call is TRBV6-5, the J call TRBJ2-1; a possible D gene is TRBD2 (6 bases). Germline assignment: CDR1 MNHEY and CDR2 SVGAGI. The CDR3 is made up of 15 amino acids. With 2 bases removed from V and 4 bases from J, the gap between germline ends came to 12 bases. CDR3 amino acids: CASSYARERYNEQFF. DNA of the CDR3: TGTGCCAGCAGTTACGCCCGGGAGAGGTACAATGAGCAGTTCTTC.

In this sample, this clone turned up a few times. The chain uses TRBV5-4 and TRBJ1-4; D not certain. The germline gives CDR1 SGHNT, CDR2 YYREEE (reference sequence). The ends were cut back, 3 bases at V and 0 bases at J, with 3 bases in the middle. The CDR3 runs 13 residues. CDR3 sequence (DNA): TGTGCCAGCAGCTCTTCAACTAATGAAAAACTGTTTTTT. The encoded protein is CASSSSTNEKLFF.